This TCR beta chain is drawn from a study of regulatory T cells in long-lasting Graves disease. As for the study in general: Antithyroid drugs had been taken by newly diagnosed Graves' patients for under 3 months. General observations from the study: The study examined only peripheral blood, not thyroid tissue.

Regarding time point: newly diagnosed GD, antithyroid drugs for less than 3 months. PBMCs were the source of the RNA used for TCR sequencing. Regarding this clonotype: Its antigen is unknown.

Building the TCR beta libraries relied on iRepertoire HTBI primers, and CDR3 regions underwent Arm-PCR. TCRdb called the multiplex PCR reads again in MiXCR, with one record for every CDR3 protein. Of 360,000 or so distinct CDR3 sequences detected, around 15% appear once; the ten largest clones hold roughly 27%. Trimming removed 9 bases at V and 6 bases at J, with 26 bases between. The germline CDR1 and CDR2 sequences are ENHRY and SYGVKD. The CDR3 consists of 17 residues. These data also featured in a second study, about T cells in Graves' hyperthyroidism and ophthalmopathy. That work contributes: Patients aged 18 to 65 had newly diagnosed hyperthyroidism of under 2 months' duration. First-round RT-PCR with HTBI primers amplified the TCR CDR3 region.

The sequenced sample was peripheral blood mononuclear cells (PBMCs), obtained at new diagnosis, from a patient treated with antithyroid drugs. The sequence came from a man aged 35 to 55 with Graves disease. The chain couples TRBV10-3 to TRBJ1-4; D ambiguous. CDR3 residues: CAIPDAHKAPLHEKLFF. For the CDR3, the DNA is TGTGCCATTCCCGACGCCCATAAGGCGCCACTCCATGAAAAACTGTTTTTT.